This is a list of T cell receptor beta chains from one sample in a study of a mutant IDH1 vaccine in newly diagnosed glioma. Their recognized antigens are unknown. Profiled with immunoSEQ multiplex PCR; TCRdb holds only in-frame clones, not every one. The top ten hold roughly 8.4% of the sample, which has approximately 60,000 clones, about 81% seen once. The sequencing used PBMCs, collected from a glioma patient whose treatment included an IDH1 peptide vaccine. Receptors were obtained from a woman in her thirties or forties with glioma. Some clones in this sample may be carry-over from other donors' samples. CDR3s leave out the opening cysteine and the closing phenylalanine or tryptophan. D genes are given only for firm matches.

v_gene: TRBV4-1; j_gene: TRBJ2-2; d_gene: NA; CDR3aa: ASSQGWGRTGELF
v_gene: TRBV7-7; j_gene: TRBJ1-1; d_gene: NA; CDR3aa: ASSPNRNTEAF
v_gene: TRBV21-1; j_gene: TRBJ1-3; d_gene: NA; CDR3aa: ASPPNTIY
v_gene: TRBV29-1; j_gene: TRBJ2-7; d_gene: NA; CDR3aa: SVEEGSYEQY
v_gene: TRBV10-2; j_gene: TRBJ2-1; d_gene: TRBD2; CDR3aa: ASQDRDYYNEQF
v_gene: TRBV2; j_gene: TRBJ1-1; d_gene: TRBD1; CDR3aa: ASSSRQGGTEAF
v_gene: TRBV6-5; j_gene: TRBJ2-7; d_gene: TRBD2; CDR3aa: ASSPPGGRAGEQY
v_gene: TRBV7-2; j_gene: TRBJ1-2; d_gene: NA; CDR3aa: ASSLARTLFYGYT
v_gene: TRBV13; j_gene: TRBJ2-5; d_gene: TRBD1; CDR3aa: ASRGAGTGGETQY
v_gene: TRBV14; j_gene: TRBJ1-1; d_gene: NA; CDR3aa: ASSQVMGPEAF
v_gene: TRBV5-4; j_gene: TRBJ2-7; d_gene: TRBD2; CDR3aa: ASSSRLAGAYTQIYEQY
v_gene: TRBV4-1; j_gene: TRBJ2-3; d_gene: NA; CDR3aa: ASSQWEDTQY
v_gene: TRBV2; j_gene: TRBJ2-1; d_gene: NA; CDR3aa: ASSAMTGSGGSSYNEQF
v_gene: TRBV19; j_gene: TRBJ2-7; d_gene: NA; CDR3aa: ASSMEGGTYEQY
v_gene: TRBV27; j_gene: TRBJ1-5; d_gene: NA; CDR3aa: ASGPPGAQPQH
v_gene: TRBV27; j_gene: TRBJ2-1; d_gene: TRBD1; CDR3aa: ASRDPADRGNYNEQF
v_gene: TRBV7-2; j_gene: TRBJ1-2; d_gene: NA; CDR3aa: ASSPRGVHYGYT
v_gene: TRBV19; j_gene: TRBJ1-3; d_gene: NA; CDR3aa: ASSIGGPSGNTIY
v_gene: TRBV28; j_gene: TRBJ2-3; d_gene: NA; CDR3aa: ASRQANTDTQY
v_gene: TRBV5-4; j_gene: TRBJ2-5; d_gene: NA; CDR3aa: ASSSQETQY
v_gene: TRBV9; j_gene: TRBJ1-4; d_gene: NA; CDR3aa: ASSVSGTPNEKLF
v_gene: TRBV9; j_gene: TRBJ2-7; d_gene: TRBD2; CDR3aa: ASSVNPGGHEQY
v_gene: TRBV30; j_gene: TRBJ2-5; d_gene: TRBD2; CDR3aa: AWSIRGGVETQY
v_gene: TRBV7-2; j_gene: TRBJ2-7; d_gene: NA; CDR3aa: ASSLPRGEQY
v_gene: TRBV6-5; j_gene: TRBJ1-2; d_gene: NA; CDR3aa: AARQVLNRGYT
v_gene: TRBV7-2; j_gene: TRBJ2-3; d_gene: NA; CDR3aa: ASSYTDTQY
v_gene: TRBV6-1; j_gene: TRBJ1-1; d_gene: NA; CDR3aa: ASKGRTENTEAF